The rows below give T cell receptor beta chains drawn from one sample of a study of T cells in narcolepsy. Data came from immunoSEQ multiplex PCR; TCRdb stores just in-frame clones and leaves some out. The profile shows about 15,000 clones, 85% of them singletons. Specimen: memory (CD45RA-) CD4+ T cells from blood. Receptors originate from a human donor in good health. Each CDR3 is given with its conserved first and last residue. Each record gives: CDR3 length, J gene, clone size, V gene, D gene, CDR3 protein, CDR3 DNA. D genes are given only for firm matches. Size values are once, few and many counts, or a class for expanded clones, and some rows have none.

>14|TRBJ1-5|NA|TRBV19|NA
CASSTGTGNQPQHF
TGTGCCAGTAGTACGGGAACAGGGAATCAGCCCCAGCATTTT
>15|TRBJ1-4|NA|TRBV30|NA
CAWSAPPGRNEKLFF
TGTGCCTGGAGTGCTCCCCCGGGCCGTAATGAAAAACTGTTTTTT
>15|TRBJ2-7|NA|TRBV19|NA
CASSIGSVRGYEQYF
TGTGCCAGTAGTATCGGAAGTGTTAGGGGGTACGAGCAGTACTTC
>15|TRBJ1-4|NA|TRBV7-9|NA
CASSLTLGANEKLFF
TGTGCCAGCAGCTTAACTCTGGGAGCGAATGAAAAACTGTTTTTT
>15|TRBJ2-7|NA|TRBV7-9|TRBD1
CASRPLTGRAYEQYF
TGTGCCAGCAGACCCTTGACAGGGCGGGCCTACGAGCAGTACTTC
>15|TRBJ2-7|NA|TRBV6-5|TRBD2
CASSYSSGGPYEQYF
TGTGCCAGCAGTTACTCTAGCGGGGGACCCTACGAGCAGTACTTC
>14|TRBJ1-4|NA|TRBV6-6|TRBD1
CASSLGQGWEKLFF
TGTGCCAGCAGCTTGGGACAGGGCTGGGAAAAACTGTTTTTT
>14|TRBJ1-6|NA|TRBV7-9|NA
CASSFSGDNSPLHF
TGTGCCAGCAGCTTCTCGGGGGATAATTCACCCCTCCACTTT
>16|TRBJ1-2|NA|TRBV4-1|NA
CASSQDRQGTTYGYTF
TGCGCCAGCAGCCAAGATCGGCAGGGAACAACCTATGGCTACACCTTC
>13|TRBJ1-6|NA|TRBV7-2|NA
CASGRGTNSPLHF
TGTGCCAGCGGGCGGGGGACTAATTCACCCCTCCACTTT
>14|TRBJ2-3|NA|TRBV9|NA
CASSVVSVGDTQYF
TGTGCCAGCAGCGTAGTCTCGGTCGGGGATACGCAGTATTTT
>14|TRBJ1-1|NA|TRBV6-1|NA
CASSSQGLRTEAFF
TGTGCCAGCAGCTCACAGGGTCTTCGGACTGAAGCTTTCTTT
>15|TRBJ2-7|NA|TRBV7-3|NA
CASSSEGLNSYEQYF
TGTGCCAGCAGCTCTGAAGGACTGAACTCCTACGAGCAGTACTTC
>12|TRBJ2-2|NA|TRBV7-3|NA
CASSSNTGELFF
TGTGCCAGCAGCTCGAACACCGGGGAGCTGTTTTTT
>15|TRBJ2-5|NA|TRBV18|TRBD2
CASSRPGLRKETQYF
TGTGCCAGCTCACGACCGGGACTAAGAAAAGAGACCCAGTACTTC
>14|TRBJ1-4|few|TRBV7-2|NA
CASSLGGTNEKLFF
TGTGCCAGCAGCTTAGGGGGGACTAATGAAAAACTGTTTTTT
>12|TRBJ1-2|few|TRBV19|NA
CAGRGVDYGYTF
TGTGCCGGGCGAGGGGTGGACTATGGCTACACCTTC